This is a list of T cell receptor beta chains from one sample in a study of cytomegalovirus exposure and HLA in healthy donors. The repertoire was sequenced with immunoSEQ multiplex PCR; TCRdb's copy has only in-frame clones and lacks some. The table records about 150,000 clones, roughly 70% of them present only once. Specimen: PBMCs. The receptors here all came from a man aged 25-45 years in good health and CMV-seropositive. CDR3s include the opening cysteine and the closing phenylalanine or tryptophan. The D gene is left open where the match is weak. Size is omitted from some rows. Given values are once, few, many or a class for expanded clones.

.	few	TRBV6-6	TRBJ2-4	TGTGCCAGCAGTTACCTAGATGATAGCAAAAACATTCAGCACTTC	CASSYLDDSKNIQHF
TRBD1	.	TRBV27	TRBJ2-7	TGTGCCAGCAGACGACCGGGACAGTCCTACGAGCAGTACTTC	CASRRPGQSYEQYF
TRBD2	.	TRBV7-9	TRBJ2-7	TGTGCCAGCAGCTTTAGCGGGAGAGGCCGCCACGAGCAGTACTTC	CASSFSGRGRHEQYF
TRBD2	.	TRBV28	TRBJ2-7	TGTGCCAGCAGTGTCGAGTGGGAGGGGACCTCCTACGAGCAGTACTTC	CASSVEWEGTSYEQYF
TRBD2	.	TRBV11-2	TRBJ2-3	TGTGCCAGCAGCTTGCAGACTAGCGGGAGGACAGATACGCAGTATTTT	CASSLQTSGRTDTQYF
.	.	TRBV21-1	TRBJ1-1	TGTGCCAGCAGTCCGGGGAATGACAGGACGAACACTGAAGCTTTCTTT	CASSPGNDRTNTEAFF
TRBD1	.	TRBV28	TRBJ2-7	TGTGCCAGCAGTACCGGACAGGGGCTCCACGAGCAGTACTTC	CASSTGQGLHEQYF
TRBD2	once	TRBV14	TRBJ2-5	TGTGCCAGCAGTCGAATATTGGGACTATCGAGTCAAGAGACCCAGTACTTC	CASSRILGLSSQETQYF
TRBD2	once	TRBV4-2	TRBJ2-1	TGTGCCAGCAGCCCTGGGGAGGGAGGGCCGGGTGAGCAGTTCTTC	CASSPGEGGPGEQFF
TRBD1	.	TRBV7-9	TRBJ2-7	TGTGCCAGCAGCTCCGGACAGGGGAGAGTCGACGAGCAGTACTTC	CASSSGQGRVDEQYF
TRBD2	few	TRBV5-8	TRBJ2-5	TGTGCCAGCACCCCGTGGATGAGGGAGGGAGAGACCCAGTACTTC	CASTPWMREGETQYF
TRBD2	.	TRBV28	TRBJ2-1	TGTGCCAGCAGTTATTTAGCGGGCCCGGGGGGCAATGAGCAGTTCTTC	CASSYLAGPGGNEQFF
.	.	TRBV19	TRBJ1-5	TGTGCCAGTAGTGTACAGATCGGAGGGGGCAATCAGCCCCAGCATTTT	CASSVQIGGGNQPQHF
.	.	TRBV27	TRBJ2-3	TGTGCCAGCAGTTTTTCCCAATGGTCGGGGGTGGATACGCAGTATTTT	CASSFSQWSGVDTQYF
TRBD1	.	TRBV7-9	TRBJ1-4	TGTGCCAGCAGCTCACCGGTGGACAGGGGAAATGAAAAACTGTTTTTT	CASSSPVDRGNEKLFF
TRBD2	.	TRBV29-1	TRBJ2-5	TGCAGCGTCGAAGTCTTCACGGGACTAGCGAAAGAGACCCAGTACTTC	CSVEVFTGLAKETQYF
.	few	TRBV27	TRBJ2-5	TGTGCCAGCAATCGAGAGACCCAGTACTTC	CASNRETQYF
TRBD1	few	TRBV6-1	TRBJ1-1	TGTGCCAGCAGTGATAGACAGGGGTTGGCTGAAGCTTTCTTT	CASSDRQGLAEAFF
.	.	TRBV29-1	TRBJ2-2	TGCAGCGTTGAACCCCAGGACTCGAACACCGGGGAGCTGTTTTTT	CSVEPQDSNTGELFF
TRBD1	.	TRBV19	TRBJ2-7	TGTGCCAGTAGTAAACAGGGGGTCGCCTACGAGCAGTACTTC	CASSKQGVAYEQYF
.	.	TRBV28	TRBJ2-1	TGTGCCAGCAGGAACTTGGGGACACCGTACAATGAGCAGTTCTTC	CASRNLGTPYNEQFF
.	.	TRBV10-1	TRBJ2-3	TGCGCCAGCAGTGAGTTCAGTTGTTTGGGCGTTGTGCCGGATACGCAGTATTTT	CASSEFSCLGVVPDTQYF
.	.	TRBV28	TRBJ1-5	TGTGCCAGCAGTTACAGGGCGTATCAGCCCCAGCATTTT	CASSYRAYQPQHF
TRBD2	.	TRBV15	TRBJ2-7	TGTGCCACCAGCACTTGGACTAGCGGAACCTACGAGCAGTACTTC	CATSTWTSGTYEQYF
.	.	TRBV27	TRBJ1-1	TGTGCCAGCCGCAAGAATATAACATCCATCCTTATCCTTAACACTGAAGCTTTCTTT	CASRKNITSILILNTEAFF
.	.	TRBV29-1	TRBJ1-1	TGCAGCGGCCGGGGGGGGGAGGAGACTGAAGCTTTCTTT	CSGRGGEETEAFF
.	few	TRBV29-1	TRBJ1-2	TGCAGCGTTGAAGCTTCCGGCTACACCTTC	CSVEASGYTF
.	.	TRBV9	TRBJ1-3	TGTGCCAGCAGCGTAGGGGGCAGGTCCATAGGAAACACCATATATTTT	CASSVGGRSIGNTIYF
TRBD1	.	TRBV11-1	TRBJ2-7	TGTGCCAGCAGCTTAGGGGACAGGGGAAACTACGAGCAGTACTTC	CASSLGDRGNYEQYF
TRBD1	.	TRBV30	TRBJ1-5	TGTGCCTGGAGCCGGGACAGGGGTCAGCCCCAGCATTTT	CAWSRDRGQPQHF
TRBD2	.	TRBV10-2	TRBJ2-3	TGCGCCAGCGATAGGTCACTAGCGGGAATCACAGATACGCAGTATTTT	CASDRSLAGITDTQYF
.	.	TRBV5-4	TRBJ2-2	TGTGCCAGCAGCCAGAAACAGGGACCCGGGGAGCTGTTTTTT	CASSQKQGPGELFF
TRBD2	.	TRBV5-1	TRBJ2-5	TGCGCCAGCAGCACAGGGACTAGCGGACAAGAGACCCAGTACTTC	CASSTGTSGQETQYF
.	few	TRBV29-1	TRBJ2-5	TGCAGCGTTTGGTGGGGAGCTCAAGAGACCCAGTACTTC	CSVWWGAQETQYF
TRBD1	.	TRBV14	TRBJ1-1	TGTGCCAGCAGCCCAGAGGTTTCAGGGGGTGAAGCTTTCTTT	CASSPEVSGGEAFF
TRBD1	.	TRBV4-1	TRBJ1-1	TGCGCCAGCAGCGAGCACAGGGGGACGAACACTGAAGCTTTCTTT	CASSEHRGTNTEAFF
TRBD1	few	TRBV5-1	TRBJ2-2	TGCGCCAGCACATTACTGCCCGGACAGGGGGCTAGCACCGGGGAGCTGTTTTTT	CASTLLPGQGASTGELFF
.	.	TRBV27	TRBJ1-1	TGTGCCAGCAGTTTGGGACAAGCAGAAGCTTTCTTT	CASSLGQAEAFF
TRBD2	.	TRBV6-5	TRBJ2-7	TGTGCCAGCAGTCCGATGACTAGCCCCCACGAGCAGTACTTC	CASSPMTSPHEQYF
.	.	TRBV10-2	TRBJ1-1	TGCGCCAGCAGTTCCCCGGTGAACACTGAAGCTTTCTTT	CASSSPVNTEAFF
TRBD1	.	TRBV7-2	TRBJ1-5	TGTGCCAGCAGTGAGGGGGCTGGCAATCAGCCCCAGCATTTT	CASSEGAGNQPQHF
.	.	TRBV7-2	TRBJ1-5	TGTGCCAGCAGCCCCACGGGAGGTCCCCAGCATTTT	CASSPTGGPQHF
.	.	TRBV11-1	TRBJ2-7	TGTGCCAGCAGGTGGGACACCCTCTACGAGCAGTACTTC	CASRWDTLYEQYF
TRBD2	few	TRBV7-8	TRBJ2-1	TGTGCCAGCAGCTTTAGCGGGAGCAATGAGCAGTTCTTC	CASSFSGSNEQFF
.	.	TRBV5-1	TRBJ2-5	TGCGCCAGCAGCTCGGGGGGCAGCCAAGAGACCCAGTACTTC	CASSSGGSQETQYF
.	.	TRBV4-2	TRBJ2-5	TGTGCCAGCAGCCAAGTTGACCAACAGGAGACCCAGTACTTC	CASSQVDQQETQYF
.	.	TRBV5-1	TRBJ2-7	TGCGCCAGCAGCTTGGACCCCCAAGTTACCTACGAGCGGTACTTC	CASSLDPQVTYERYF
TRBD1	few	TRBV19	TRBJ2-2	TGTGCCAGTAGTACGGACAGGGTCATAGGGGAGCTGTTTTTT	CASSTDRVIGELFF
TRBD2	.	TRBV9	TRBJ2-1	TGTGCCAGCAGCGTAGTCCCCCTTGTGGGACTAGCGGGAGGGCCCAGTGAGCAGTTCTTC	CASSVVPLVGLAGGPSEQFF
.	.	TRBV19	TRBJ1-2	TGTGCCAGTAGTATTGCGGGTGGCTACACCTTC	CASSIAGGYTF
TRBD2	.	TRBV18	TRBJ2-3	TGTGCCAGCTCACAAACGAGCGGGATGAACACAGATACGCAGTATTTT	CASSQTSGMNTDTQYF
.	.	TRBV30	TRBJ1-5	.	CAWSSGQGSGQPQHF
.	.	TRBV6-6	TRBJ2-2	TGTGCCAGCAGTTCCGAGACCGGGGAGCTGTTTTTT	CASSSETGELFF
.	few	TRBV2	TRBJ1-1	TGTGCCAGCAGTGATATCCTTCGGGGCACTGAAGCTTTCTTT	CASSDILRGTEAFF
.	once	TRBV5-8	TRBJ1-5	TGTGCCAGCAGCTTTGGCAGGGGCGGCAATCAGCCCCAGCATTTT	CASSFGRGGNQPQHF